This T cell receptor beta chain was recorded in a study of long-term antiretroviral therapy in people with HIV. Every participant with HIV received treatment in the United States. Every specimen provided roughly 0.9-10 million cryopreserved PBMC before DNA extraction took place. Notes on this clone: Its antigen is unknown.

At the survey level, the v3.0 immunoSEQ assay was run. Each sample had sequencing targeting about 40,000-55,000 T-cell genomes. This table comes from immunoSEQ multiplex PCR, and its TCRdb copy is limited to in-frame clones, with some not included. This sample has some 7,800 clones, with approximately 84% found just once. Notes on the study in general: Clones expanded before ART dominated the repertoire at all time points.

This CDR3 is built from 14 residues. Losses at the gene ends were 2 bases for V and 2 bases for J; bases not matched to a gene: 1. Germline CDR1 reads MNHEY; CDR2 reads SMNVEV (reference sequence). The rearrangement joins TRBV27 to TRBJ2-7, with 9 bases lining up with TRBD1. This clonotype originated in a man aged 40-49 years with HIV. The sample consisted of unsorted PBMCs, taken 2.5 to 2.7 years before starting antiretroviral therapy. CDR3 loop: CASSLGDRAYEQYF. For the CDR3, the DNA is TGTGCCAGCAGTTTAGGGGACAGGGCCTACGAGCAGTACTTC.